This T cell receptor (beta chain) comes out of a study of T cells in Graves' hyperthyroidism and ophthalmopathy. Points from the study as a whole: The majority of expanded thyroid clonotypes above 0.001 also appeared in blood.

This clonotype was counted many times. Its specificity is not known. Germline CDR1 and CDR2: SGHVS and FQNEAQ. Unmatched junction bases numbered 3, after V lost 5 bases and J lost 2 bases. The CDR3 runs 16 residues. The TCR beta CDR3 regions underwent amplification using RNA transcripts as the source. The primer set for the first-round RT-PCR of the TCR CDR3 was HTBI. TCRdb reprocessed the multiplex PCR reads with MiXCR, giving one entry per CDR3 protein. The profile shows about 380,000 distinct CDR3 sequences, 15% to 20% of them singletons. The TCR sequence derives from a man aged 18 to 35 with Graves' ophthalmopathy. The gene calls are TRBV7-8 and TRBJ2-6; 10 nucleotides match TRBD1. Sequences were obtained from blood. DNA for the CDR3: TGTGCCAGCAGCGAGACAGGGGGCGCTGGGGCCAACGTCCTGACTTTC. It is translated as CASSETGGAGANVLTF. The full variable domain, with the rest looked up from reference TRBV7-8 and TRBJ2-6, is GAGVSQSPRYKVAKRGQDVALRCDPISGHVSLFWYQQALGQGPEFLTYFQNEAQLDKSGLPSDRFFAERPEGSVSTLKIQRTQQEDSAVYLCASSETGGAGANVLTFGAGSRLTVL.